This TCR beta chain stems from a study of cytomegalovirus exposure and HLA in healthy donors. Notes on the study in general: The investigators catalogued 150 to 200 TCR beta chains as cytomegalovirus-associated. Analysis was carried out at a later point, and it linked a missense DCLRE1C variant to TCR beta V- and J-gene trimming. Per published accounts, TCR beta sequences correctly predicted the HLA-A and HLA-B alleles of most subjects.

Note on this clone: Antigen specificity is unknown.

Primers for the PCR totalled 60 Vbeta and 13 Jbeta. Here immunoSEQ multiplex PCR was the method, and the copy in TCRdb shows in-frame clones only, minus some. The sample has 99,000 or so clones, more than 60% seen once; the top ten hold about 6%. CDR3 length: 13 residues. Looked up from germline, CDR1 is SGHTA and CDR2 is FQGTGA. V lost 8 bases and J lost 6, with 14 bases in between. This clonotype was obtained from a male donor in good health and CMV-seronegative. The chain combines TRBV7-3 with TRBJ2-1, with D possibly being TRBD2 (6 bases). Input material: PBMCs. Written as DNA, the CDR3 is TGTGCCAGCGGATTGGGAGGAGGCAATGAGCAGTTCTTC. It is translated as CASGLGGGNEQFF. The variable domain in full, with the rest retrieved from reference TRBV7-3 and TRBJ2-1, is GAGVSQTPSNKVTEKGKYVELRCDPISGHTALYWYRQSLGQGPEFLIYFQGTGAADDSGLPNDRFFAVRPEGSVSTLKIQRTERGDSAVYLCASGLGGGNEQFFGPGTRLTVL.